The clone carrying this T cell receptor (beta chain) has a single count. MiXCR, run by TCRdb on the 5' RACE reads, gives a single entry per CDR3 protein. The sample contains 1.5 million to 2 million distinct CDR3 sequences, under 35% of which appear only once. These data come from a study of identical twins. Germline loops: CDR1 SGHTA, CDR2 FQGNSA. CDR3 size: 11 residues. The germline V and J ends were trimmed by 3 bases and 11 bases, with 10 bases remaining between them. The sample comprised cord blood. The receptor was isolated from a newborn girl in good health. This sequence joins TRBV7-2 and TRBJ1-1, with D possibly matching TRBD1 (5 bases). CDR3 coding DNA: TGTGCCAGCAGCTTTAGTGGGGGGGCTTTCTTT. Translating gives CASSFSGGAFF.